This T cell receptor beta chain was recovered during a study of CD8 T cells in ankylosing spondylitis. Study-wide findings and caveats: Past studies reported some motif variants in reactive arthritis synovial fluid and blood. In ankylosing spondylitis blood, a motif of roughly eight highly homologous TCR beta variants appeared characteristic. Reported data indicate significant enrichment of disease-linked clones within matched ankylosing spondylitis synovial fluid.

TCRdb fed the 5' RACE reads into MiXCR, producing one record per CDR3 protein. The sample lists 150,000 to 200,000 distinct CDR3 sequences, approximately 13% occurring once. The V gene lost 7 bases and the J gene lost 0 bases, with 7 bases spanning the gap. CDR1 DFQATT and CDR2 SNEGSKA come from the germline V gene (reference sequence). The CDR3 loop spans 13 amino acids. This clonotype appeared many times. Its target is not known. V is TRBV20-1 and J is TRBJ1-6; D is unclear. The sample taken for sequencing was blood, either unsorted or a sorted T cell fraction (not recorded which). The sequence came from a female donor with ankylosing spondylitis or in good health (not recorded which). CDR3 amino acids: CSGGSSYNSPLHF. Here the CDR3 DNA reads TGCAGTGGCGGTAGCTCCTATAATTCACCCCTCCACTTT.